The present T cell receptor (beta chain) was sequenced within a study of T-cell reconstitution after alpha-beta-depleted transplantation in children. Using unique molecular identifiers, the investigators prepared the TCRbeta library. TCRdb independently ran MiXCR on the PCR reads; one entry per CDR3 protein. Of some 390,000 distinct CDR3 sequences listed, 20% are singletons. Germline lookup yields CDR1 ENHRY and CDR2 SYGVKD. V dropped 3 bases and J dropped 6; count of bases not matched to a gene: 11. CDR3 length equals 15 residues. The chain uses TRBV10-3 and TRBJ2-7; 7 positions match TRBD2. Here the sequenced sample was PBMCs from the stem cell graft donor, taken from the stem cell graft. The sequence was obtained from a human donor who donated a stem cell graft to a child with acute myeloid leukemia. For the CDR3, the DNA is TGTGCCATCAGTGAAAGGTCGCGGGAGTTGGGCGAGCAGTACTTC. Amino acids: CAISERSRELGEQYF.